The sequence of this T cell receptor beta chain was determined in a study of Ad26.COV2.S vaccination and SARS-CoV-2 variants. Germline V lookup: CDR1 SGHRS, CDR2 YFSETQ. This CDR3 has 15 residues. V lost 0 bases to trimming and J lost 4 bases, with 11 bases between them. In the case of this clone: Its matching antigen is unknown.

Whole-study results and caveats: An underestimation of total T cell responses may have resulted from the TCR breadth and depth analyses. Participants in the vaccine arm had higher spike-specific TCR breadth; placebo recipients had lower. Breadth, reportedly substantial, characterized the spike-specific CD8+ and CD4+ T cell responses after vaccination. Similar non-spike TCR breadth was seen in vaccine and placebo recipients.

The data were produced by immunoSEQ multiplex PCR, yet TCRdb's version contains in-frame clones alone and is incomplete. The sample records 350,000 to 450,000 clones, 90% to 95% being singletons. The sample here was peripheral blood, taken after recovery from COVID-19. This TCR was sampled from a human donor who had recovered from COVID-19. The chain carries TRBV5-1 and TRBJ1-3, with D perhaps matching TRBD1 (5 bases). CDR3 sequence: CASSLEGLRGNTIYF. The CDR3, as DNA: TGCGCCAGCAGCTTGGAGGGACTAAGGGGAAACACCATATATTTT.